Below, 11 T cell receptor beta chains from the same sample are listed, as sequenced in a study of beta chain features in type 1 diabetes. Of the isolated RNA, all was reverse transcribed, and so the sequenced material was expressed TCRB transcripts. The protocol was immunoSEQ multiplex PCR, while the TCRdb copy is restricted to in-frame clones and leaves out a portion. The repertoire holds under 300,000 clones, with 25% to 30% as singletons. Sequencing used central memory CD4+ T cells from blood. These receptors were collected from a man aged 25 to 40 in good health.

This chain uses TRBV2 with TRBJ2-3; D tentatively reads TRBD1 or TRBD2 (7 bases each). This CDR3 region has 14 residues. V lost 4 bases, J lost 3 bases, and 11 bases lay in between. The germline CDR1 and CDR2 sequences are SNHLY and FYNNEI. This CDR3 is CASSGEGATDTQYF. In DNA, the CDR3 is TGTGCCAGCAGTGGGGAGGGGGCAACAGATACGCAGTATTTT.

CDR3 residues: CASSLVPAGATGNIQYF. In DNA form, the CDR3 reads TGTGCCAGCAGCTTAGTTCCAGCGGGAGCAACGGGGAACATTCAGTACTTC. The rearrangement uses TRBV11-2 and TRBJ2-4; the match to TRBD2 covers 8 bases. V shed 1 base and J 7 bases; nucleotides not matched to a gene: 12. Germline lookup yields CDR1 SGHAT and CDR2 FQNNGV. The CDR3 extends over 17 amino acids.

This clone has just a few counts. CDR3 region: CSVETGLAASYNEQFF. The CDR3 region has the DNA TGCAGCGTTGAAACGGGACTAGCGGCCTCCTACAATGAGCAGTTCTTC. The chain employs TRBV29-1 and TRBJ2-1, with TRBD2 matching over 11 bases. The germline V gene encodes CDR1 SQVTM and CDR2 ANQGSEA. V lost 2 bases, J lost 0 bases, and 3 bases stayed unmatched. The CDR3 is made up of 16 amino acids.

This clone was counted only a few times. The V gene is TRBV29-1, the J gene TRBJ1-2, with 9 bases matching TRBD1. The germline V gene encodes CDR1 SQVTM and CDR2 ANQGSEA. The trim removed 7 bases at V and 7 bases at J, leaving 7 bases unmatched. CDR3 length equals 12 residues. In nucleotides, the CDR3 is TGCAGCGATACAACAGGGGGCTTTGGCTACACCTTC. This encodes CSDTTGGFGYTF. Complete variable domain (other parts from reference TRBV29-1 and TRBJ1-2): SAVISQKPSRDICQRGTSLTIQCQVDSQVTMMFWYRQQPGQSLTLIATANQGSEATYESGFVIDKFPISRPNLTFSTLTVSNMSPEDSSIYLCSDTTGGFGYTFGSGTRLTVV.

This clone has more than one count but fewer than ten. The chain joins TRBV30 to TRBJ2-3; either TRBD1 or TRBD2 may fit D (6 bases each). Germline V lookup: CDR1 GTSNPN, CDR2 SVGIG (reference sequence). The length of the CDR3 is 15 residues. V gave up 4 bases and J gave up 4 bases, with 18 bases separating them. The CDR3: CAWNWGLALADTQYF. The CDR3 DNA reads TGTGCCTGGAATTGGGGGCTAGCGTTAGCAGATACGCAGTATTTT.

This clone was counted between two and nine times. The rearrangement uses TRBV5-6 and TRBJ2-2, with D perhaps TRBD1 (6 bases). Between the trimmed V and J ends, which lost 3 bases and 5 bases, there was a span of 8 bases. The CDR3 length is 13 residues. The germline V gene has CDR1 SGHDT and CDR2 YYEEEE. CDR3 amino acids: CASSWQGTGELFF. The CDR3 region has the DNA TGTGCCAGCAGCTGGCAGGGGACCGGGGAGCTGTTTTTT.

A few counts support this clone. CDR3 protein: CASSSSGGTYNEQFF. The CDR3 DNA reads TGTGCCAGCAGCTCCTCTGGCGGAACCTACAATGAGCAGTTCTTC. The J gene is TRBJ2-1, the V gene TRBV7-2; unclear D gene. The CDR3 contains 15 residues. V lost 4 bases, J lost 2 bases, and 12 bases lay in between. CDR1 and CDR2 (germline): SGHTA, FQGNSA.

The CDR3 sequence: CAWSRGQGSGTYNSPLHF. CDR3 coding DNA: TGTGCCTGGAGCCGGGGACAGGGGAGCGGGACCTATAATTCACCCCTCCACTTT. The genes are TRBV30 and TRBJ1-6; 10 positions agree with TRBD1. Losses at the gene ends were 3 bases for V and 2 bases for J; bases not matched to a gene: 10. This CDR3 contains 18 residues. CDR1 is GTSNPN, CDR2 SVGIG, per germline (reference sequence).

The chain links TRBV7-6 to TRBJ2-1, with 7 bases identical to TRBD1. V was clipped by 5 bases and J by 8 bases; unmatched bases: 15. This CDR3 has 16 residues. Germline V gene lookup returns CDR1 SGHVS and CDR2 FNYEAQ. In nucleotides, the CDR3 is TGTGCCAGCAGCAGATCAGGGGGAAGGCCGGTCGATGAGCAGTTCTTC. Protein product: CASSRSGGRPVDEQFF. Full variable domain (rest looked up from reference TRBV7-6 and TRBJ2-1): GAGVSQSPRYKVTKRGQDVALRCDPISGHVSLYWYRQALGQGPEFLTYFNYEAQQDKSGLPNDRFSAERPEGSISTLTIQRTEQRDSAMYRCASSRSGGRPVDEQFFGPGTRLTVL.

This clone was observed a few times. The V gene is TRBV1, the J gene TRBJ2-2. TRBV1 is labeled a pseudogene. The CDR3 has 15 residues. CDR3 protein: CTSSQGFKVPGELFF. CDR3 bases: TGCACCAGCAGCCAAGGATTTAAGGTTCCCGGGGAGCTGTTTTTT.

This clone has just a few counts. This chain's CDR3 is CASSPRDDSSGANVLTF. The CDR3 nucleotides read TGTGCCAGCAGCCCCAGGGACGATAGCTCTGGGGCCAACGTCCTGACTTTC. The V call is TRBV5-4, the J call TRBJ2-6, with D perhaps matching TRBD1 or TRBD2 (5 bases each). V lost 4 bases and J lost 0, with 14 bases in between. Looked up from germline, CDR1 is SGHNT and CDR2 is YYREEE (reference sequence). The CDR3 has 17 residues.